This TCR beta chain was profiled in a study of shared clonotypes between healthy human individuals. Study-level findings and limits: Among donors, sharing of clonotypes was expected to be affected by sequencing depth.

This table comes from immunoSEQ multiplex PCR, and its TCRdb copy is limited to in-frame clones, with some not included. The sample consists of approximately 440,000 clones, 70% to 80% of them appearing once. With respect to this clone: Its antigen is not known. With a far larger clone one base away, a read error is the likely cause. Other DNA sequences in the sample encode the same CDR3.

This TCR was recovered from a woman in her 40s in good health. Some clones in this sample may be carry-over from other donors' samples. The sample was PBMCs.

CDR3: CASSPLDSEAFF. The DNA of the CDR3 is TGTGCCAGCAGCCCACTGGACAGTGAAGCTTTCTTT. J is TRBJ1-1 and V is TRBV9, with a weak D call TRBD1 (6 bases). This CDR3 comprises 12 residues. Germline lookup yields CDR1 SGDLS and CDR2 YYNGEE. V was clipped by 4 bases and J by 7 bases, with 11 bases between them. Complete variable domain (other parts from reference TRBV9 and TRBJ1-1): DSGVTQTPKHLITATGQRVTLRCSPRSGDLSVYWYQQSLDQGLQFLIQYYNGEERAKGNILERFSAQQFPDLHSELNLSSLELGDSALYFCASSPLDSEAFFGQGTRLTVV.